This T cell receptor (beta chain) is drawn from a study of spatial heterogeneity in lung cancer. This clonotype was picked up a small number of times. Its target is unknown. In a library made to pick up alpha chains, this beta chain is a stray read with a size that means little. The CDR3 spans 14 residues. Germline loops: CDR1 LGHDT, CDR2 YNNKEL (reference sequence). V dropped 5 bases and J dropped 3; count of bases not matched to a gene: 3. Regarding the study as a whole: Tumoral mutation counts were tracked by counts of expanded intratumoral alpha and beta TCRs.

TCRdb reprocessed the 5' RACE reads with MiXCR, giving one entry per CDR3 protein. The sample holds about 14,000 distinct CDR3 sequences; approximately 4.5% are singletons and the top ten take around 17%. Time point of the sample: sample taken at primary tumor resection. The sample in question was lung tumor tissue, obtained at surgery. The origin of this receptor is a female donor with early-stage non-small cell lung cancer. V and J are TRBV3-1 and TRBJ1-1; 10 nucleotides agree with TRBD1. The CDR3: CASSRQGADTEAFF. The DNA of the CDR3 is TGTGCCAGCAGCAGACAGGGGGCGGACACTGAAGCTTTCTTT.